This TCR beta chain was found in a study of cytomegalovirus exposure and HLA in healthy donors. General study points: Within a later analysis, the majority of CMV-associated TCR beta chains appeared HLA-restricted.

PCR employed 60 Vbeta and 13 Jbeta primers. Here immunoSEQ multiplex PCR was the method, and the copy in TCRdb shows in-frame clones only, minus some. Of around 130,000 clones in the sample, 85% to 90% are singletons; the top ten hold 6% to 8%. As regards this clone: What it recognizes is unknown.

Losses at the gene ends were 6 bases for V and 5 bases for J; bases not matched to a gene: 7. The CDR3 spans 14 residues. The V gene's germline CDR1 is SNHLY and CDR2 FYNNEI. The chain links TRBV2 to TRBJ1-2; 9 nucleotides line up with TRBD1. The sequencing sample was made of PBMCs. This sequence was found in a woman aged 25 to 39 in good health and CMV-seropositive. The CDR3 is CASSPGQGLYGYTF. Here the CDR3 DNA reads TGTGCCAGCAGCCCGGGACAGGGTCTTTATGGCTACACCTTC.